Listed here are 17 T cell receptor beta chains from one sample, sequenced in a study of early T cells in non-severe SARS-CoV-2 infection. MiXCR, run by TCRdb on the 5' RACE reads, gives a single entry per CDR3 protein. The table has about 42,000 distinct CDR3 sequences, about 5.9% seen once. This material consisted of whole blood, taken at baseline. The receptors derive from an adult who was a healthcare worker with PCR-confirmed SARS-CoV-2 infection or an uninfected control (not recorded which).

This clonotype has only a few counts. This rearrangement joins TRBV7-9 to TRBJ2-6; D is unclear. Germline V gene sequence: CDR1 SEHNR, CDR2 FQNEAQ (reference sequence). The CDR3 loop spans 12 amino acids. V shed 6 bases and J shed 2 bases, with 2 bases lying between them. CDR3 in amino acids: CASSAGANVLTF. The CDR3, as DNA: TGTGCCAGCAGTGCTGGGGCCAACGTCCTGACTTTC.

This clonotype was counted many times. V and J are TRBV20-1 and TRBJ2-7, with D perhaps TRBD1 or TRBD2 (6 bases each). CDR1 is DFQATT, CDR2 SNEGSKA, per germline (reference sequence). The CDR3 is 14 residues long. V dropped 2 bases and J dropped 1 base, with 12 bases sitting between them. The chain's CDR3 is CSARPGGRSYEQYF. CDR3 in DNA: TGCAGTGCTAGACCCGGGGGCAGATCCTACGAGCAGTACTTC.

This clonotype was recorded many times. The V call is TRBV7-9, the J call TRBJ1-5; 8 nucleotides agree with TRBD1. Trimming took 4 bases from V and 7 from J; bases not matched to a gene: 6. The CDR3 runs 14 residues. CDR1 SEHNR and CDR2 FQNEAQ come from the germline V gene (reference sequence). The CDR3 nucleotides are TGTGCCAGCAGCTCGACAGGGGAATCACAGCCCCAGCATTTT. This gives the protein CASSSTGESQPQHF.

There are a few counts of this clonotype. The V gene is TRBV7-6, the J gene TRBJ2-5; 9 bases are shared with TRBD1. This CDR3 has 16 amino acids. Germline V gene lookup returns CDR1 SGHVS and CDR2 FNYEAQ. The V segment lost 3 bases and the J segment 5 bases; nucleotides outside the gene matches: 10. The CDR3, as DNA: TGTGCCAGCAGCTTGATGGGACAGGGCGCGTGGGAGACCCAGTACTTC. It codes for CASSLMGQGAWETQYF.

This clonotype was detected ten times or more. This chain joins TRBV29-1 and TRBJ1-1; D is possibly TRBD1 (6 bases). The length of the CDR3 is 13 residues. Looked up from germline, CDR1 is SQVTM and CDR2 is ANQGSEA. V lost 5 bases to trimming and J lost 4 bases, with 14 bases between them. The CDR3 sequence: CSVTQGIVTEAFF. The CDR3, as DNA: TGCAGCGTTACACAGGGAATTGTCACTGAAGCTTTCTTT.

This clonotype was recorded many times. CDR3 in DNA: TGTGCCAGCAGCCCGAGGGGGCCAAACTATGGCTACACCTTC. This translates into CASSPRGPNYGYTF. V and J are TRBV7-2 and TRBJ1-2; 7 bases are a match to TRBD1. The CDR3 is 14 amino acids. With V trimmed by 5 bases and J by 2 bases, 5 bases remained unmatched. Germline V gene data show CDR1 as SGHTA and CDR2 as FQGNSA. Together with reference TRBV7-2 and TRBJ1-2, the CDR3 gives the full variable domain: GAGVSQSPSNKVTEKGKDVELRCDPISGHTALYWYRQSLGQGLEFLIYFQGNSAPDKSGLPSDRFSAERTGGSVSTLTIQRTQQEDSAVYLCASSPRGPNYGYTFGSGTRLTVV.

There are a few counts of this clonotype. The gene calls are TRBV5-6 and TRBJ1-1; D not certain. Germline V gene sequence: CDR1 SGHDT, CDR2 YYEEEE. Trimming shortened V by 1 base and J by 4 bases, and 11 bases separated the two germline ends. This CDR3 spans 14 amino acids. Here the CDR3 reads CASSLRGGGTEAFF. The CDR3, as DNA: TGTGCCAGCAGCTTGCGGGGAGGCGGCACTGAAGCTTTCTTT.

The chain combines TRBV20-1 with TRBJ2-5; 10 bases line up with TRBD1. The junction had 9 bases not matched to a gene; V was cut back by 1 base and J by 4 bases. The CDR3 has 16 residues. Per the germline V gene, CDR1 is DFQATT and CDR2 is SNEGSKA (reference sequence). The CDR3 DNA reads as TGCAGTGCTAGAGCCGTGACAGGGGGCTTAGTAGAGACCCAGTACTTC. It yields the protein CSARAVTGGLVETQYF.

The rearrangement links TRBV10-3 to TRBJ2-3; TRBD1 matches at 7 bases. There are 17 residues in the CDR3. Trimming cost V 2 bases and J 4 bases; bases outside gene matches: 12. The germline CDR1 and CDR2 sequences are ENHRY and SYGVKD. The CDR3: CAISELGGAKFPDTQYF. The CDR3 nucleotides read TGTGCCATCAGTGAGCTAGGGGGCGCGAAGTTCCCAGATACGCAGTATTTT.

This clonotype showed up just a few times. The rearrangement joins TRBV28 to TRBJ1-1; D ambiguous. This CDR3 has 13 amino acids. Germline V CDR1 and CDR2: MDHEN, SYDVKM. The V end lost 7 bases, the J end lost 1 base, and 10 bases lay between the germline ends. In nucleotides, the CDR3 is TGTGCCAGCACCGCACTTGGGAACACTGAAGCTTTCTTT. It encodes CASTALGNTEAFF.

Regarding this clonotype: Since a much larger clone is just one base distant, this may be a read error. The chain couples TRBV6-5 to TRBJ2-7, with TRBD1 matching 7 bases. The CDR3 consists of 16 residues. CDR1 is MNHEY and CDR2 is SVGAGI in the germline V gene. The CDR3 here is CPSSTRTGRFSYEQYF. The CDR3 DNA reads TGTCCCAGCAGTACACGGACAGGAAGATTCTCCTACGAGCAGTACTTC.

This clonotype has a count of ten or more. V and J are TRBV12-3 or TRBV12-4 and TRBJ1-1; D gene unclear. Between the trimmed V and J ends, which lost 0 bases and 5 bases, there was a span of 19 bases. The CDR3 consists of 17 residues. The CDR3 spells CASSLARFGEGRTEAFF. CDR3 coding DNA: TGTGCCAGCAGTTTAGCCCGGTTTGGGGAGGGTCGGACTGAAGCTTTCTTT.

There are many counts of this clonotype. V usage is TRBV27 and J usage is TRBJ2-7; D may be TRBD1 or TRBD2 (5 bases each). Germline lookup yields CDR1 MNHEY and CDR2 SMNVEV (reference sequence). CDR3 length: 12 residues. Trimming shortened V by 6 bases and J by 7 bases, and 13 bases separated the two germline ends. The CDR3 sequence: CASRTGPGEQYF. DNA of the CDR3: TGTGCCAGCAGAACAGGCCCGGGGGAGCAGTACTTC.

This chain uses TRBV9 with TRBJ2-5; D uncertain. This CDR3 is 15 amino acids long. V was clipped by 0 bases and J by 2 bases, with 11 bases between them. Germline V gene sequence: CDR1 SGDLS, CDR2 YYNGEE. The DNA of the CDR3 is TGTGCCAGCAGCGTAGGAAGCCTAGTTCAAGAGACCCAGTACTTC. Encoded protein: CASSVGSLVQETQYF.

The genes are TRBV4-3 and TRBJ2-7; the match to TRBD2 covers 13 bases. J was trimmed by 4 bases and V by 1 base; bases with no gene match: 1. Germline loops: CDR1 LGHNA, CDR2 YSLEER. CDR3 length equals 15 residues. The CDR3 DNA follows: TGCGCCAGCAGCCAAGGACTAGCGGGGGGTTACGAGCAGTACTTC. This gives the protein CASSQGLAGGYEQYF.

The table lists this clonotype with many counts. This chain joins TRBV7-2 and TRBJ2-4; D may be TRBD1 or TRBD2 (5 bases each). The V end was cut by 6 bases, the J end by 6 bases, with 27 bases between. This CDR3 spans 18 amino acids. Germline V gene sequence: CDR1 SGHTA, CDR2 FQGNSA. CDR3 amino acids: CASRKFSGTASQGNIQYF. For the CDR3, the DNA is TGTGCCAGCAGGAAATTCTCCGGGACGGCTAGCCAGGGAAACATTCAGTACTTC.

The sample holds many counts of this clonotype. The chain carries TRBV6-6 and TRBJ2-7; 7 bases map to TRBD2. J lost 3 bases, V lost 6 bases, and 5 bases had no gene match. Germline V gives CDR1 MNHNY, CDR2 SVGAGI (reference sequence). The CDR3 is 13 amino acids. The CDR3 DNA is TGTGCCAGCAGCTTCGGGACTAACTACGAGCAGTACTTC. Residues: CASSFGTNYEQYF.